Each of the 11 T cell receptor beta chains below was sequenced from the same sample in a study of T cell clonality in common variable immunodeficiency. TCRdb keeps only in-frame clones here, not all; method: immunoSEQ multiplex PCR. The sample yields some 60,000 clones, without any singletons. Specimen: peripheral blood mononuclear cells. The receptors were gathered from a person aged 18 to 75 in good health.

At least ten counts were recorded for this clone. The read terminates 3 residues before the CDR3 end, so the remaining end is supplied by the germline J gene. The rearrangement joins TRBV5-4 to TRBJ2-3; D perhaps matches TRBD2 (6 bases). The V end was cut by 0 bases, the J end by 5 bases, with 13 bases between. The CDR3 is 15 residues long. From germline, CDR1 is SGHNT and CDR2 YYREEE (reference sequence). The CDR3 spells CASSLVTSRLDTQYF. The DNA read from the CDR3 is TGTGCCAGCAGCTTGGTGACTAGTAGGTTAGATACG.

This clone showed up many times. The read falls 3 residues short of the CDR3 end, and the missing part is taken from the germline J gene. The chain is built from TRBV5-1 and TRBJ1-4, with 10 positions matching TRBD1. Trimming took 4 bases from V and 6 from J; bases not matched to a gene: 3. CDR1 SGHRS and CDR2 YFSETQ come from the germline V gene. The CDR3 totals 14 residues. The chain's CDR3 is CASSLGTGDEKLFF. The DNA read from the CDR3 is TGCGCCAGCAGCCTCGGGACAGGGGATGAAAAA.

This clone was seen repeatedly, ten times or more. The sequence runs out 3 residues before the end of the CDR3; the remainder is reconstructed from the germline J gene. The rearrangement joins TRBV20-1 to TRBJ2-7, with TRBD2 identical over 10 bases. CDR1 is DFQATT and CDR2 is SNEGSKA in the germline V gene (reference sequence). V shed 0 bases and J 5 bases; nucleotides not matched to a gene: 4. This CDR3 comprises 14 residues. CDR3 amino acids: CSARDLAGEHEQYF. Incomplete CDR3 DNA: TGCAGTGCTAGAGACCTAGCGGGAGAGCACGAG.

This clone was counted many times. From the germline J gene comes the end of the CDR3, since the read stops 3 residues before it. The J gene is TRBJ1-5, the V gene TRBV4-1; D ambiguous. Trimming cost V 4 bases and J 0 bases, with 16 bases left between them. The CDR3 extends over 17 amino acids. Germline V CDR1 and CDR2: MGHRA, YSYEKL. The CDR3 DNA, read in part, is TGCGCCAGCAGCCCGGCCGGCAGGCTAAATAGCAATCAGCCC. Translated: CASSPAGRLNSNQP. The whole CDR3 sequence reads CASSPAGRLNSNQPQHF.

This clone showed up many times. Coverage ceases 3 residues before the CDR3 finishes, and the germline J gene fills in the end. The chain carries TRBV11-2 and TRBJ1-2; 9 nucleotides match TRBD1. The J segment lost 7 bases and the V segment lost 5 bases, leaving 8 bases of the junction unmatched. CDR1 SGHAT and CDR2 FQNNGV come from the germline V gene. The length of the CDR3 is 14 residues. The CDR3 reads CASSLTGTGLGYTF. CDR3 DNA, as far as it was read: TGTGCCAGCAGCCTCACCGGGACAGGGCTTGGC. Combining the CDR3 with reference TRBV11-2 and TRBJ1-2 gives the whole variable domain EAGVAQSPRYKIIEKRQSVAFWCNPISGHATLYWYQQILGQGPKLLIQFQNNGVVDDSQLPKDRFSAERLKGVDSTLKIQPAKLEDSAVYLCASSLTGTGLGYTFGSGTRLTVV.

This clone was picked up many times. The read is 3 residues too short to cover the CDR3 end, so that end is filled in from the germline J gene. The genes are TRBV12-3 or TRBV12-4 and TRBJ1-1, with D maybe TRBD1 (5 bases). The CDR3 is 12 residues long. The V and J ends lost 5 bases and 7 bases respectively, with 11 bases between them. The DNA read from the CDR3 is TGTGCCAGCAGTCCGAAACAGGATGAA. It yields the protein CASSPKQDE. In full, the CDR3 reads CASSPKQDEAFF.

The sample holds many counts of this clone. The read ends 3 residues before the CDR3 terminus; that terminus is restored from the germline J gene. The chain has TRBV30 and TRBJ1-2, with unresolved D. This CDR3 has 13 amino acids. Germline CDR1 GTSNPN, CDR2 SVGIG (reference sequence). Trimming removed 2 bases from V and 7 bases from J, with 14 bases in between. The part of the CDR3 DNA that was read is TGTGCCTGGAGTCCAACCGGATCGGGTGGC. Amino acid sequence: CAWSPTGSGG. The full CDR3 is CAWSPTGSGGYTF.

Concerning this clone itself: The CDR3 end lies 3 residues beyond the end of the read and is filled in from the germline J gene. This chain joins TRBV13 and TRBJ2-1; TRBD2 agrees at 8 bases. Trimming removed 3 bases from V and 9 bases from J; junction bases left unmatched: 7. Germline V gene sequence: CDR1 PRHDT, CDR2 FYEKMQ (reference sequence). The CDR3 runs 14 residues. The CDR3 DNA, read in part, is TGTGCCAGCAGCTTTAAGGGACTAGTGGGTGAG. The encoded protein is CASSFKGLVGE. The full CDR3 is CASSFKGLVGEQFF.

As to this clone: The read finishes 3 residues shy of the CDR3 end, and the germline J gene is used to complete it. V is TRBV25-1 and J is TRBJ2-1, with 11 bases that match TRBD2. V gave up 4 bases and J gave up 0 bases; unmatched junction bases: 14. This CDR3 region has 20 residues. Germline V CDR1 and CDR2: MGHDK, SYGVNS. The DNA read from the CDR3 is TGTGCCAGCAGTGGCCGAGGACTAGCGGGCGTTAAAAGCTCCTACAATGAG. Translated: CASSGRGLAGVKSSYNE. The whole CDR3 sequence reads CASSGRGLAGVKSSYNEQFF.

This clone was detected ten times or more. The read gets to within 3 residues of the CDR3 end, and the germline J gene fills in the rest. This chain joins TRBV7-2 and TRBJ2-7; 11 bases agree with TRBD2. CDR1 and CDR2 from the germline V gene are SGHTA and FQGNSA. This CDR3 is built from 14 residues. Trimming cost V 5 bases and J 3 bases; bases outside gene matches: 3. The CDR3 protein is CASSPGTSGYEQYF. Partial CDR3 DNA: TGTGCCAGCAGCCCAGGGACTAGCGGCTACGAG.

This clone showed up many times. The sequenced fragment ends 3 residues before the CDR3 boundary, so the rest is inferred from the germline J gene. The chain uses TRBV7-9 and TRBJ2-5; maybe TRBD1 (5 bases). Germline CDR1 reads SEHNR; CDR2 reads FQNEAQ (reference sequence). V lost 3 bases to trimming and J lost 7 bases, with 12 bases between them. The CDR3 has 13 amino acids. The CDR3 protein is CASSLGRDGTQYF. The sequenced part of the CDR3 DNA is TGTGCCAGCAGCTTGGGCAGGGATGGGACC.